These 13 T cell receptor beta chains were sequenced from one sample in a study of blood T cell repertoires in COVID-19 (dated by TCRdb to between 2020 and 2021). Library method: the immunoSEQ multiplex PCR assay. Imported from immuneACCESS, the table was reduced by TCRdb to in-frame sequences with V and J called. These copies leave out some clones; in studies compared against another copy, an unresolved V gene accounts for under half, and the cause of the remainder is not known. For this sample the table gives some 75,000 clones, of which 86% were detected only once. The biggest ten clones account for about 5.7% of the sample. The sequenced sample consisted of peripheral blood. The receptors originated from a man older than 75 with COVID-19, enrolled during active disease.

This chain links TRBV5-4 with TRBJ2-7; 7 nucleotides align to TRBD2. The CDR3 has 14 amino acids. CDR1 and CDR2 (germline): SGHNT, YYREEE (reference sequence). J gave up 2 bases and V 4 bases, and 6 bases lay outside the gene matches. The CDR3 bases are TGTGCCAGCAGCCCGGGGGGAGAAACCTACGAGCAGTACTTC. Its translation is CASSPGGETYEQYF.

The rearrangement joins TRBV11-1 to TRBJ2-1; no firm D call. The ends were cut back, 5 bases at V and 4 bases at J, with 9 bases in the middle. The CDR3 is made up of 13 amino acids. From germline, CDR1 is SGHAT and CDR2 FQDESV (reference sequence). The CDR3 coding sequence is TGTGCCAGCAGCCTTAACAGATACAATGAGCAGTTCTTC. It codes for CASSLNRYNEQFF.

As for this clone: The junction differs from germline at one of its ends, possibly a read error. This chain joins TRBV20-1 and TRBJ2-7; 8 bases fit TRBD1. The CDR3 covers 11 residues. Germline V gene data show CDR1 as DFQATT and CDR2 as SNEGSKA (reference sequence). CDR3 bases: TGCAGTGCTAGGCAGGAGACAGGGGCGGACTTC. Residues: CSARQETGADF.

The V gene is TRBV9, the J gene TRBJ2-2, with TRBD1 matching over 11 bases. The germline CDR1 and CDR2 sequences are SGDLS and YYNGEE. V trimming: 4 bases; J trimming: 2 bases; junction bases outside the gene matches: 4. This CDR3 is built from 16 residues. CDR3: CASSPWTGGNTGELFF. CDR3 DNA sequence: TGTGCCAGCAGCCCTTGGACAGGGGGCAACACCGGGGAGCTGTTTTTT. Filled out from reference TRBV9 and TRBJ2-2, the complete variable domain reads DSGVTQTPKHLITATGQRVTLRCSPRSGDLSVYWYQQSLDQGLQFLIQYYNGEERAKGNILERFSAQQFPDLHSELNLSSLELGDSALYFCASSPWTGGNTGELFFGEGSRLTVL.

The sample holds a few counts of this clone. The chain uses TRBV19 and TRBJ1-1; 9 bases fit TRBD1. CDR1 is LNHDA and CDR2 is SQIVND in the germline V gene (reference sequence). V shed 3 bases, J shed 5 bases, and the junction held 4 bases outside the gene matches. CDR3 length: 14 residues. Here the CDR3 reads CASSMDRGRTEAFF. The CDR3 DNA reads as TGTGCCAGTAGTATGGACAGGGGAAGGACTGAAGCTTTCTTT.

V gene TRBV10-3 combines with J gene TRBJ1-2, with no clear D. Germline assignment: CDR1 ENHRY and CDR2 SYGVKD. The CDR3 consists of 11 residues. Trimming shortened V by 10 bases and J by 8 bases, and 14 bases separated the two germline ends. CDR3 protein: CATAVGGGYTF. In nucleotides, the CDR3 is TGTGCCACCGCCGTTGGCGGAGGCTACACCTTC.

This clone was seen a handful of times. The rearrangement joins TRBV6-2 or TRBV6-3 to TRBJ1-1; D unresolved. V was cut by 2 bases and J by 7 bases, with 5 bases left in between. This CDR3 region has 11 residues. Germline V gene sequence: CDR1 MNHEY, CDR2 SVGEGT. CDR3: CASSYRGEAFF. The CDR3 DNA sequence: TGTGCCAGCAGTTACCGGGGTGAAGCTTTCTTT.

The chain couples TRBV9 to TRBJ2-1; D possibly corresponds to TRBD1 (6 bases). Germline V gene data show CDR1 as SGDLS and CDR2 as YYNGEE. This CDR3 has 12 residues. V gave up 7 bases and J gave up 9 bases, with 14 bases separating them. CDR3 bases: TGTGCCAGCTCGGGTAGCAGGGGTGAGCAGTTCTTC. This translates into CASSGSRGEQFF. The full variable domain, with the rest looked up from reference TRBV9 and TRBJ2-1, is DSGVTQTPKHLITATGQRVTLRCSPRSGDLSVYWYQQSLDQGLQFLIQYYNGEERAKGNILERFSAQQFPDLHSELNLSSLELGDSALYFCASSGSRGEQFFGPGTRLTVL.

V usage is TRBV5-1 and J usage is TRBJ1-3; TRBD1 agrees at 8 bases. The trim removed 2 bases at V and 0 bases at J, leaving 1 base unmatched. Germline-derived CDR1 and CDR2 are SGHRS and YFSETQ. The CDR3 has 15 amino acids. The CDR3 DNA is TGCGCCAGCAGCTTTACAGGGGGCTCTGGAAACACCATATATTTT. Its translation: CASSFTGGSGNTIYF.

The V and J genes are TRBV11-3 and TRBJ1-6, with D perhaps TRBD1 (5 bases). The V end lost 3 bases, the J end lost 6 bases, and 9 bases lay between the germline ends. The CDR3 consists of 14 residues. The germline gives CDR1 SGHNT, CDR2 YENEEA. The CDR3, as DNA: TGTGCCAGCAGCTTCTTGACAGTTAATTCACCCCTCCACTTT. Its protein product is CASSFLTVNSPLHF.

The V gene is TRBV15, the J gene TRBJ1-1; the D gene is possibly TRBD1 (6 bases). V lost 4 bases and J lost 1, with 10 bases in between. Looked up from germline, CDR1 is LNHNV and CDR2 is YYDKDF (reference sequence). The CDR3 consists of 14 residues. DNA of the CDR3: TGTGCCACCAGCATTGACAGGTGGAACACTGAAGCTTTCTTT. Translated: CATSIDRWNTEAFF.

V gene TRBV11-3 combines with J gene TRBJ2-7, with a possible D match to TRBD1 (6 bases). CDR1 and CDR2 from the germline V gene are SGHNT and YENEEA. Trimming pared 5 bases from V and 4 bases from J, leaving 15 bases between. This CDR3 is 14 amino acids long. The CDR3: CASSKGEQGYEQYF. The CDR3 DNA reads TGTGCCAGCAGCAAGGGGGAACAAGGTTACGAGCAGTACTTC. Supplemented by reference TRBV11-3 and TRBJ2-7, the full variable domain reads EAGVVQSPRYKIIEKKQPVAFWCNPISGHNTLYWYLQNLGQGPELLIRYENEEAVDDSQLPKDRFSAERLKGVDSTLKIQPAELGDSAVYLCASSKGEQGYEQYFGPGTRLTVT.

J is TRBJ1-3 and V is TRBV10-3; 12 bases are a match to TRBD1. Germline V gene sequence: CDR1 ENHRY, CDR2 SYGVKD. J lost 4 bases, V lost 4 bases, and 11 bases had no gene match. This CDR3 region has 18 residues. The CDR3 coding sequence is TGTGCCATCAGTGCACACCGGGACAGGGGGCCGACAGGAAACACCATATATTTT. This translates into CAISAHRDRGPTGNTIYF.